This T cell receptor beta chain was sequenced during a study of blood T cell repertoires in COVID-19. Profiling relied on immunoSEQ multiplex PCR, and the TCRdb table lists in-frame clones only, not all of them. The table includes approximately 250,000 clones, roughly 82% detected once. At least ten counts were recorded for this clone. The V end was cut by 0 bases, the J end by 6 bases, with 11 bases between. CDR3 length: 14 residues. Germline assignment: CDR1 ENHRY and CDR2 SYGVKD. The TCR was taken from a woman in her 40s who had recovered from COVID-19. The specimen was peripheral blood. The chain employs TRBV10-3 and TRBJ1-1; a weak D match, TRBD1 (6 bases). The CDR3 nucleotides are TGTGCCATCAGTGAGTCGAGCGGGGGCTCTGAAGCTTTCTTT. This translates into CAISESSGGSEAFF.